This T cell receptor beta chain appears in the sequencing data of a study of blood T cell repertoires in COVID-19. Original processing notes: By means of reference gene primer amplification, nucleated cell counts were estimated. Profiling relied on immunoSEQ multiplex PCR, and the TCRdb table lists in-frame clones only, not all of them. V and J calls and clone size come straight from that table; D and trimming were deduced from the DNA. Among about 100,000 clones, about 90% were seen once, and the ten largest hold under 2%. Trimming cost V 4 bases and J 0 bases, with 13 bases left between them. Germline V gives CDR1 SGHRS, CDR2 YFSETQ. The CDR3 consists of 16 residues. This clone was seen only once.

The receptor's source is a human donor with active COVID-19. The donor label of this sample is uncertain. The chain combines TRBV5-1 with TRBJ2-2, with D hard to call. The sequencing input was peripheral blood. Written as DNA, the CDR3 is TGCGCCAGCAGCCGAGGCGCATCCTCGAACACCGGGGAGCTGTTTTTT. Its protein product is CASSRGASSNTGELFF.